This is a list of T cell receptor beta chains from one sample in a study of T cell responses to AZD1222 COVID-19 vaccine. Clones were read by immunoSEQ multiplex PCR, and TCRdb kept only the in-frame ones, dropping some. The sample records about 79,000 clones, around 84% being singletons. The input for sequencing was peripheral blood, taken on day 0 of AZD1222 vaccination. The receptors originated from an adult in good health. Both conserved end residues are part of each CDR3. D genes are given only for firm matches. The size of a clone is reported for some rows only, either as once, few or many, or as a class for expanded clones.

d_call j_call clone_size v_call cdr3_aa cdr3_nt
TRBD1 TRBJ2-7 - TRBV19 CASSPGTDYEQYF TGTGCCAGTAGTCCCGGGACAGATTACGAGCAGTACTTC
- TRBJ1-3 - TRBV30 CAWTLGPGNTIYF TGTGCCTGGACCCTGGGGCCTGGAAACACCATATATTTT
- TRBJ2-1 - TRBV6-1 CASSEEGGLYNEQFF TGTGCCAGCAGTGAAGAGGGGGGCCTCTACAATGAGCAGTTCTTC
TRBD1 TRBJ1-2 - TRBV28 CASGLGGHYGYTF TGTGCCAGCGGGTTAGGGGGCCACTATGGCTACACCTTC
TRBD1 TRBJ2-7 - TRBV19 CASAGQGLGEQYF TGTGCCAGTGCCGGACAGGGTCTGGGGGAGCAGTACTTC
- TRBJ1-4 - TRBV29-1 CSVSHDLIKGEKLFF TGCAGCGTTAGCCATGACCTCATAAAGGGCGAAAAACTGTTTTTT
- TRBJ1-2 - TRBV6-5 CASRGHNYGYTF TGTGCCAGCAGGGGTCATAACTATGGCTACACCTTC
- TRBJ2-7 - TRBV5-1 CASSLAGDNSYEQYF TGCGCCAGCAGCTTGGCCGGGGACAACTCCTACGAGCAGTACTTC
- TRBJ2-4 - TRBV11-3 CASSLGGGGENIQYF TGTGCCAGCAGCTTAGGTGGAGGAGGGGAAAACATTCAGTACTTC
- TRBJ2-1 - TRBV5-8 CASSLAGDSYNEQFF TGTGCCAGCAGCTTGGCCGGAGACAGCTACAATGAGCAGTTCTTC
TRBD2 TRBJ2-3 - TRBV28 CASSLAGGRKDTQYF TGTGCCAGCAGTTTAGCGGGGGGGCGTAAAGATACGCAGTATTTT
TRBD1 TRBJ2-7 - TRBV10-3 CAISESATGGRNEQYF TGTGCCATCAGTGAGTCGGCGACAGGGGGCCGAAACGAGCAGTACTTC
TRBD1 TRBJ2-5 few TRBV2 CASRAGQGGRRETQYF TGTGCCAGCCGGGCCGGACAGGGGGGCAGGCGGGAGACCCAGTACTTC
- TRBJ2-1 - TRBV18 CASSRPPGRNWNEQFF TGTGCCAGCTCTCGGCCTCCGGGACGGAACTGGAATGAGCAGTTCTTC
- TRBJ1-1 - TRBV27 CASSLNEGRVVNTEAFF TGTGCCAGCAGTTTAAATGAGGGAAGGGTTGTGAACACTGAAGCTTTCTTT
- TRBJ1-4 - TRBV29-1 CSVVWPVNEKLFF TGCAGCGTTGTATGGCCAGTTAATGAAAAACTGTTTTTT
- TRBJ2-1 - TRBV27 CASSPPPSRLGNEQFF TGTGCCAGCAGTCCCCCCCCGTCTAGACTTGGCAATGAGCAGTTCTTC
TRBD1 TRBJ2-3 - TRBV27 CASSIDRGQDTQYF TGTGCCAGCAGTATCGACAGGGGGCAAGATACGCAGTATTTT
- TRBJ2-2 once TRBV9 CASSVLWTANTGELFF TGTGCCAGCAGCGTATTATGGACAGCGAACACCGGGGAGCTGTTTTTT
- TRBJ2-3 once TRBV11-2 CASSLVGSAGASQYF TGTGCCAGCAGCTTAGTTGGGAGTGCAGGCGCTTCGCAGTATTTT
- TRBJ1-1 - TRBV5-8 CASSLSGALNTEAFF TGTGCCAGCAGCTTATCAGGGGCTCTGAACACTGAAGCTTTCTTT
- TRBJ1-1 - TRBV6-5 CASTRGGTNTEAFF TGTGCCAGCACCCGGGGAGGGACGAACACTGAAGCTTTCTTT
- TRBJ1-3 - TRBV3-1/TRBV3-2 CASSQRGNTIYF TGTGCCAGCAGCCAAAGGGGAAACACCATATATTTT
- TRBJ1-1 - TRBV19 CASSSGGNTEAFF TGTGCCAGTAGTTCGGGGGGGAACACTGAAGCTTTCTTT
TRBD1 TRBJ2-7 - TRBV30 CAWSSGQGSFEQYF TGTGCCTGGAGTTCTGGACAGGGATCCTTCGAGCAGTACTTC
- TRBJ1-4 - TRBV4-2 CASSQDAVTTNEKLFF TGTGCCAGCAGCCAAGATGCGGTTACAACTAATGAAAAACTGTTTTTT
- TRBJ2-7 once TRBV7-9 CASSLTGEYYYEQYF TGTGCCAGCAGCCTTACGGGAGAGTACTACTACGAGCAGTACTTC
TRBD2 TRBJ2-1 - TRBV11-2 CASSSLIAGLAEQFF TGTGCCAGCAGCTCCCTCATAGCGGGATTAGCTGAGCAGTTCTTC
- TRBJ1-1 - TRBV13 CASSLVSGAGEAFF TGTGCCAGCAGCTTAGTGTCAGGCGCTGGTGAAGCTTTCTTT
- TRBJ2-1 medium-sized TRBV3-1/TRBV3-2 CASSQGIGDTWNEQFF TGTGCCAGCAGCCAAGGGATAGGGGACACCTGGAATGAGCAGTTCTTC
- TRBJ1-3 - TRBV19 CASSPATGSISGNTIYF TGTGCCAGTAGTCCCGCGACAGGCTCAATTTCTGGAAACACCATATATTTT
TRBD1 TRBJ1-6 - TRBV6-1 CASSERDSRTPLHF TGTGCCAGCAGTGAACGGGACAGCCGGACACCCCTCCACTTT
- TRBJ1-6 few TRBV10-3 CAISEEHNSPLHF TGTGCCATCAGTGAAGAGCATAATTCACCCCTCCACTTT
TRBD1 TRBJ2-7 - TRBV6-5 CASSTGTGVGEQYF TGTGCCAGCAGTACCGGGACAGGGGTTGGGGAGCAGTACTTC
- TRBJ2-5 - TRBV5-1 CASSLDLNQETQYF TGCGCCAGCAGCTTGGACCTAAATCAAGAGACCCAGTACTTC
- TRBJ1-1 few TRBV2 CASSPNRPGAEAFF TGTGCCAGCAGTCCTAACAGGCCCGGGGCTGAAGCTTTCTTT
- TRBJ1-1 - TRBV7-8 CASSLSQNTEAFF TGTGCCAGCAGCTTATCGCAGAACACTGAAGCTTTCTTT
- TRBJ2-7 - TRBV6-6 CASRGLDSEQYF TGTGCCAGCAGGGGGTTGGACAGCGAGCAGTACTTC
- TRBJ1-4 - TRBV7-9 CASSLATNEKLFF TGTGCCAGCAGCCTGGCAACTAATGAAAAACTGTTTTTT
TRBD1 TRBJ2-7 - TRBV10-2 CASSEGTGTYEQYF TGCGCCAGCAGTGAGGGGACAGGGACCTACGAGCAGTACTTC
- TRBJ1-3 - TRBV5-8 CASSRGSGNTIYF TGTGCCAGCTCCCGGGGCTCTGGAAACACCATATATTTT
- TRBJ2-3 - TRBV24-1 CATSDFLGAGTDTQYF TGTGCCACCAGTGATTTTTTGGGGGCCGGCACAGATACGCAGTATTTT
TRBD1 TRBJ1-1 - TRBV7-9 CASSLVRTGGTEAFF TGTGCCAGCAGCTTAGTTCGGACAGGGGGCACTGAAGCTTTCTTT
- TRBJ2-4 - TRBV6-6 CASSYTSRADGSIQYF TGTGCCAGCAGTTACACCAGCCGGGCCGACGGTAGCATTCAGTACTTC
- TRBJ2-1 - TRBV5-1 CASSFQGRRNEQFF TGCGCCAGCAGCTTCCAGGGGCGGAGGAATGAGCAGTTCTTC
TRBD2 TRBJ2-3 - TRBV7-4 CASTKGLAVTTDTQYF TGTGCCAGCACCAAGGGGCTAGCGGTGACCACAGATACGCAGTATTTT
TRBD1 TRBJ1-5 - TRBV19 CASSIDPGGRPQPQHF TGTGCCAGTAGTATAGATCCAGGGGGGAGGCCTCAGCCCCAGCATTTT
TRBD1 TRBJ1-2 - TRBV29-1 CSVGGQVYGYTF TGCAGCGTTGGGGGACAGGTGTATGGCTACACCTTC
- TRBJ1-1 - TRBV21-1 CASKTGPPDTEAFF TGTGCCAGCAAAACGGGCCCCCCAGACACTGAAGCTTTCTTT
- TRBJ2-1 - TRBV5-1 CASSPGRDNEQFF TGCGCCAGCAGCCCGGGACGGGACAATGAGCAGTTCTTC
- TRBJ1-2 - TRBV6-5 CASSSRTESYGYTF TGTGCCAGCAGTTCGCGGACAGAGAGCTATGGCTACACCTTC
- TRBJ1-1 - TRBV7-9 CASSPYREDGEAFF TGTGCCAGCAGCCCATACAGGGAGGATGGTGAAGCTTTCTTT
- TRBJ1-1 - TRBV2 CASSEASANTEAFF TGTGCCAGCAGTGAAGCCTCAGCGAACACTGAAGCTTTCTTT
TRBD2 TRBJ2-1 - TRBV11-2 CASSLKPREGLHEQFF TGTGCCAGCAGCTTAAAACCCCGGGAGGGGCTCCATGAGCAGTTCTTC
- TRBJ1-1 - TRBV7-2 CASSFFASEAFF TGTGCCAGCAGCTTTTTTGCGTCTGAAGCTTTCTTT
- TRBJ2-5 - TRBV2 CASSLSRGETQYF TGTGCCAGCAGTCTTAGCCGCGGCGAGACCCAGTACTTC
- TRBJ2-5 - TRBV2 CASSKRLQETQYF TGTGCCAGCAGCAAAAGGTTACAAGAGACCCAGTACTTC